The 27 T cell receptor beta chains below were found in one sample sequenced in a study of blood T cell repertoires in COVID-19. Produced via immunoSEQ multiplex PCR; TCRdb's table is partial and in-frame only. Here the sample spans roughly 240,000 clones, approximately 85% being singletons. The sample consisted of peripheral blood. The receptors derive from a woman aged 70-85 years with acute or convalescent COVID-19.

This chain connects TRBV5-1 to TRBJ1-6; TRBD1 matches 8 bases. The germline V gene has CDR1 SGHRS and CDR2 YFSETQ. Trimming took 4 bases from V and 9 from J; bases not matched to a gene: 9. CDR3 length equals 15 residues. The CDR3 is CASSNQGAVGSPLHF. CDR3 in DNA: TGCGCCAGCAGCAATCAGGGGGCGGTAGGTTCACCCCTCCACTTT. Full variable domain (outside the CDR3, taken from reference TRBV5-1 and TRBJ1-6): KAGVTQTPRYLIKTRGQQVTLSCSPISGHRSVSWYQQTPGQGLQFLFEYFSETQRNKGNFPGRFSGRQFSNSRSEMNVSTLELGDSALYLCASSNQGAVGSPLHFGNGTRLTVT.

The rearrangement joins TRBV6-2 or TRBV6-3 to TRBJ1-6, with D hard to call. This CDR3 comprises 17 residues. Germline V gives CDR1 MNHEY, CDR2 SVGEGT. Trimming pared 2 bases from V and 0 bases from J, leaving 11 bases between. The DNA for the CDR3 is TGTGCCAGCAGTTACCCTCTACAGAGCTCCTATAATTCACCCCTCCACTTT. It translates to CASSYPLQSSYNSPLHF.

The chain links TRBV6-2 or TRBV6-3 to TRBJ1-4; TRBD1 matches 10 bases. The ends lost 4 bases at V and 7 bases at J; junction bases unmatched: 3. The CDR3 has 14 amino acids. In germline, CDR1 is MNHEY, CDR2 SVGEGT. The CDR3 spells CASSLTGGSEKLFF. The CDR3, as DNA: TGTGCCAGCAGTTTGACAGGGGGCAGTGAAAAACTGTTTTTT.

This CDR3 is CASSQDLGATGELFF. The CDR3 DNA reads as TGCGCCAGCAGCCAAGACTTAGGGGCGACCGGGGAGCTGTTTTTT. The chain has TRBV4-3 and TRBJ2-2, with a weak D call TRBD1 (5 bases). Between the trimmed V and J ends, which lost 0 bases and 5 bases, there was a span of 10 bases. The CDR3 totals 15 residues. Germline V lookup: CDR1 LGHNA, CDR2 YSLEER.

The chain is built from TRBV10-3 and TRBJ1-1, with D maybe TRBD1 (5 bases). This CDR3 contains 15 residues. The V end lost 6 bases, the J end lost 1 base, and 15 bases lay between the germline ends. In germline, CDR1 is ENHRY, CDR2 SYGVKD. In DNA, the CDR3 is TGTGCCATCAGGATAGGGGTTGAAGGGAACACTGAAGCTTTCTTT. Protein product: CAIRIGVEGNTEAFF.

The chain carries TRBV18 and TRBJ1-4; D unclear. Germline loops: CDR1 KGHSH, CDR2 LQKENI. Trimming stripped 8 bases from V and 10 bases from J, with 17 bases between. The CDR3 is made up of 13 amino acids. The CDR3 protein is CASADLAGGKLFF. The CDR3 DNA follows: TGTGCCAGCGCGGACCTCGCGGGCGGAAAACTGTTTTTT.

This chain uses TRBV4-2 with TRBJ1-1; D not certain. Germline loops: CDR1 LGHNA, CDR2 YNFKEQ. V was shortened by 5 bases and J by 0 bases, with 13 bases between the two germline ends. The CDR3 spans 15 residues. The CDR3: CASSSSSGLNTEAFF. The CDR3 region has the DNA TGTGCCAGCAGCTCCAGTTCAGGTTTGAACACTGAAGCTTTCTTT.

The V gene is TRBV6-5, the J gene TRBJ2-7; 11 nucleotides match TRBD2. This CDR3 region has 14 residues. Germline CDR1 and CDR2: MNHEY and SVGAGI. Trimming took 4 bases from V and 3 from J; bases not matched to a gene: 2. CDR3 DNA sequence: TGTGCCAGCAGTTCAGGACTAGCGGGCTACGAGCAGTACTTC. It translates to CASSSGLAGYEQYF.

The gene calls are TRBV10-2 and TRBJ1-5; D is ambiguous. Trimming removed 1 base at V and 7 bases at J, with 8 bases between. The CDR3 contains 13 residues. Germline loops: CDR1 WSHSY, CDR2 SAAADI. The CDR3 bases are TGCGCCAGCAGTGAGTTACAAAGACAGCCCCAGCATTTT. Protein: CASSELQRQPQHF.

The chain is built from TRBV2 and TRBJ1-5, with unresolved D. The V gene lost 0 bases and the J gene lost 6 bases, with 3 bases spanning the gap. The length of the CDR3 is 12 residues. In germline, CDR1 is SNHLY, CDR2 FYNNEI. Here the CDR3 reads CASSEAGQPQHF. CDR3 DNA sequence: TGTGCCAGCAGTGAAGCCGGTCAGCCCCAGCATTTT.

The chain employs TRBV5-8 and TRBJ2-1; D unclear. Germline loops: CDR1 SGHTS, CDR2 YDEGEE. This CDR3 is built from 15 residues. V shed 6 bases and J shed 1 base, with 14 bases lying between them. The CDR3 loop is CASTKRGGSYNEQFF. CDR3 DNA sequence: TGTGCCAGCACCAAGCGAGGCGGTTCCTACAATGAGCAGTTCTTC.

The rearrangement joins TRBV24-1 to TRBJ2-3; 12 nucleotides agree with TRBD1. The germline gives CDR1 KGHDR, CDR2 SFDVKD. This CDR3 region has 19 residues. The V gene end was trimmed by 3 bases and the J gene end by 4 bases; junction bases not matched to a gene: 13. CDR3 nucleotides: TGTGCCACCAGTGATCTCACGTCAGGGACAGGGGGCTGGTCAGATACGCAGTATTTT. Translating it yields CATSDLTSGTGGWSDTQYF.

The sample holds a few counts of this clone. Here the CDR3 DNA reads TGTGCCAGCAGCCACAGACAGAACCAAGAGACCCAGTACTTC. The encoded protein is CASSHRQNQETQYF. The chain recombines TRBV3-1 (or the pseudogene TRBV3-2) with TRBJ2-5; maybe TRBD1 (5 bases). V was shortened by 3 bases and J by 0 bases, with 8 bases between the two germline ends. Germline V CDR1 and CDR2: LGHDT, YNNKEL (reference sequence). The CDR3 length is 14 residues.

V gene TRBV11-3 combines with J gene TRBJ2-7; the D gene is possibly TRBD2 (7 bases). CDR3 length: 15 amino acids. Germline CDR1 is SGHNT and CDR2 is YENEEA. V lost 1 base and J lost 0, with 10 bases in between. The CDR3 DNA reads TGTGCCAGCAGCTTAGCGGGGGGCAACTCCTACGAGCAGTACTTC. Its protein product is CASSLAGGNSYEQYF.

This chain uses TRBV15 with TRBJ1-2, with D perhaps TRBD1 (5 bases). The CDR3 extends over 17 amino acids. With 0 bases removed from V and 8 bases from J, the gap between germline ends came to 22 bases. Germline loops: CDR1 LNHNV, CDR2 YYDKDF (reference sequence). CDR3 nucleotides: TGTGCCACCAGCAGAGATATAAGGAACGCCTGGGGCCTCGGCTACACCTTC. Its protein is CATSRDIRNAWGLGYTF.

The CDR3 loop reads CASRFGGQGGSPLHF. For the CDR3, the DNA is TGTGCCAGCAGATTCGGTGGACAGGGAGGGTCACCCCTCCACTTT. V is TRBV7-2 and J is TRBJ1-6; TRBD1 matches 8 bases. Germline values: CDR1 SGHTA, CDR2 FQGNSA. This CDR3 is built from 15 residues. J was trimmed by 10 bases and V by 6 bases; bases with no gene match: 11.

The chain is built from TRBV4-2 and TRBJ1-2; possibly TRBD1 for D (5 bases). This CDR3 spans 13 amino acids. Per germline, CDR1 LGHNA and CDR2 YNFKEQ. V lost 3 bases and J lost 3, with 8 bases in between. The chain's CDR3 is CASSQDNHYGYTF. CDR3 in DNA: TGTGCCAGCAGCCAGGACAACCACTATGGCTACACCTTC.

The V and J genes are TRBV5-1 and TRBJ1-2; TRBD1 agrees at 9 bases. The length of the CDR3 is 15 residues. The V segment lost 3 bases and the J segment 5 bases; nucleotides outside the gene matches: 8. CDR1 is SGHRS, CDR2 YFSETQ, per germline. The CDR3 sequence is CASSSPGQGRYGYTF. The CDR3 DNA reads as TGCGCCAGCAGCTCCCCGGGACAGGGACGTTATGGCTACACCTTC.

This clone occurred many times. This CDR3 is also generated by other DNA sequences in the sample. The chain links TRBV4-1 to TRBJ2-2; 7 nucleotides match TRBD1. Germline assignment: CDR1 MGHRA and CDR2 YSYEKL. V lost 0 bases to trimming and J lost 2 bases; unmatched junction nucleotides: 3. The CDR3 runs 16 residues. CDR3 residues: CASSQEGQLNTGELFF. As DNA, the CDR3 is TGCGCCAGCAGCCAAGAGGGACAGCTAAACACCGGGGAGCTGTTTTTT.

In the case of this clone: The sample has other DNA sequences that encode this CDR3 too. This chain joins TRBV7-2 and TRBJ1-1, with 8 bases fitting TRBD1. Germline loops: CDR1 SGHTA, CDR2 FQGNSA. Trimming cost V 3 bases and J 1 base; bases outside gene matches: 4. The CDR3 runs to 15 residues. The CDR3 sequence is CASSFGTGGNTEAFF. The CDR3 DNA reads TGTGCCAGCAGCTTTGGGACAGGAGGGAACACTGAAGCTTTCTTT.

This clone was seen once. The chain carries TRBV5-1 and TRBJ2-2; 9 bases agree with TRBD2. The CDR3 covers 19 residues. The germline CDR1 and CDR2 sequences are SGHRS and YFSETQ. V lost 2 bases, J lost 2 bases, and 13 bases stayed unmatched. Here the CDR3 reads CASSFIGYSGGTNTGELFF. The CDR3 nucleotides read TGCGCCAGCAGCTTTATTGGTTATAGCGGGGGCACCAACACCGGGGAGCTGTTTTTT. The full variable domain, in which reference TRBV5-1 and TRBJ2-2 provide the parts outside the CDR3, is KAGVTQTPRYLIKTRGQQVTLSCSPISGHRSVSWYQQTPGQGLQFLFEYFSETQRNKGNFPGRFSGRQFSNSRSEMNVSTLELGDSALYLCASSFIGYSGGTNTGELFFGEGSRLTVL.

The gene calls are TRBV7-9 and TRBJ1-2, with D possibly TRBD1 on 6 matching bases. V lost 5 bases and J lost 4, with 14 bases in between. Germline CDR1 is SEHNR and CDR2 is FQNEAQ (reference sequence). The CDR3 loop spans 14 amino acids. The CDR3 DNA reads as TGTGCCAGCAGCCCGCGGACAGCCACCTATGGCTACACCTTC. Translating gives CASSPRTATYGYTF. The complete variable domain, with remaining parts taken from reference TRBV7-9 and TRBJ1-2, reads DTGVSQNPRHKITKRGQNVTFRCDPISEHNRLYWYRQTLGQGPEFLTYFQNEAQLEKSRLLSDRFSAERPKGSFSTLEIQRTEQGDSAMYLCASSPRTATYGYTFGSGTRLTVV.

The table lists this clone with a count of one. The rearrangement uses TRBV2 and TRBJ1-3; 8 nucleotides agree with TRBD1. CDR1 is SNHLY, CDR2 FYNNEI, per germline. The V segment lost 4 bases and the J segment 4 bases; nucleotides outside the gene matches: 9. The CDR3 spans 16 residues. In DNA form, the CDR3 reads TGTGCCAGCAGTGTCGACAGGGGCATTTACGGAAACACCATATATTTT. Translating it yields CASSVDRGIYGNTIYF.

The CDR3 DNA follows: TGCGCCAGCAGCCACGGACGGGGGATGGCTTATTTCAATGAGCAGTTCTTC. As protein: CASSHGRGMAYFNEQFF. The chain has TRBV5-1 and TRBJ2-1, with D perhaps TRBD2 (6 bases). V lost 4 bases and J lost 6, with 23 bases in between. Germline V CDR1 and CDR2: SGHRS, YFSETQ. The CDR3 has 17 residues.

This clone was counted once. The chain is built from TRBV18 and TRBJ1-6, with a weak D call TRBD1 (6 bases). Germline lookup yields CDR1 KGHSH and CDR2 LQKENI. This CDR3 contains 15 residues. Trimming took 2 bases from V and 5 from J, leaving 10 bases between them. This CDR3 reads CASSPRTENNSPLHF. The CDR3 DNA reads TGTGCCAGCTCACCAAGGACAGAGAATAATTCACCCCTCCACTTT.

V is TRBV7-2 and J is TRBJ1-6, with D tentatively TRBD1 (6 bases). Germline values: CDR1 SGHTA, CDR2 FQGNSA. CDR3 length: 15 residues. The V end was cut by 0 bases, the J end by 8 bases, with 11 bases between. This CDR3 reads CASSLAPTGDSPLHF. In DNA form, the CDR3 reads TGTGCCAGCAGCTTAGCGCCGACAGGAGATTCACCCCTCCACTTT.

V and J are TRBV28 and TRBJ1-5; 8 bases align to TRBD1. CDR3 length equals 18 residues. Per the germline V gene, CDR1 is MDHEN and CDR2 is SYDVKM. V dropped 4 bases and J dropped 0; count of bases not matched to a gene: 11. CDR3 protein: CASSSPQGASDSNQPQHF. The CDR3 DNA follows: TGTGCCAGCAGTTCTCCGCAGGGGGCCAGCGATAGCAATCAGCCCCAGCATTTT.